What follows describes a single T cell receptor (beta chain). These data originate in a study of shared clonotypes between healthy human individuals. Positive CCR7 selection of CD45RO-negative cells yielded the naive CD8 cells, and terminally differentiated effector memory CD45RA+ cells were excluded. For every subset, genomic DNA was evenly distributed across several immunoSEQ plates. The repertoire was sequenced with immunoSEQ multiplex PCR; TCRdb's copy has only in-frame clones and lacks some. The top ten hold more than 1.5% of the sample, which has about 2.2 million clones, about 93% seen once. From germline, CDR1 is SGHTA and CDR2 FQGTGA. CDR3 length equals 14 residues. V lost 5 bases and J 7 bases, leaving 17 bases between the germline ends.

Material for sequencing was naive CD8+ T cells from PBMCs. The V gene is TRBV7-3, the J gene TRBJ1-1; possible D gene TRBD1, 5 bases. The TCR was taken from a man between 18 and 29 years old in good health. Some clones in this sample may be carry-over from other donors' samples. CDR3 loop: CASSEVVGAGEAFF. As DNA, the CDR3 is TGTGCCAGCAGCGAGGTGGTAGGGGCAGGTGAAGCTTTCTTT.